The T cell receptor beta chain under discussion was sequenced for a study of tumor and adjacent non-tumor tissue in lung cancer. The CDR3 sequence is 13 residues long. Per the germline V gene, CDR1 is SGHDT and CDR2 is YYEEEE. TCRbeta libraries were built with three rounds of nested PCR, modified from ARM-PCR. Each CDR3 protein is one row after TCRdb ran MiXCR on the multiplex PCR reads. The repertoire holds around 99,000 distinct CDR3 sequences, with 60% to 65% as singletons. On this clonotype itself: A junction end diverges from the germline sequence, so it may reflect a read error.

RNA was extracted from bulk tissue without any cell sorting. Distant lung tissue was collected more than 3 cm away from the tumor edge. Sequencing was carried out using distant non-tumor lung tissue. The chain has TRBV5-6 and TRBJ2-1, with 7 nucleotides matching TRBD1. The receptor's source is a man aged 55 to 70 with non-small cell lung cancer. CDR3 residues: CARRWGQKNEQFF. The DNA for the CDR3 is TGTGCCCGCAGGTGGGGACAGAAGAATGAGCAGTTCTTC. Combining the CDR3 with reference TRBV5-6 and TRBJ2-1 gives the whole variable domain DAGVTQSPTHLIKTRGQQVTLRCSPKSGHDTVSWYQQALGQGPQFIFQYYEEEERQRGNFPDRFSGHQFPNYSSELNVNALLLGDSALYLCARRWGQKNEQFFGPGTRLTVL.